Below are 2 T cell receptor beta chains sequenced from a single sample in a study of blood T cells in healthy people across ages. A second PCR, run for about 6 to 12 cycles, used a sample-barcoded 5' primer plus a J-beta primer mix. MiXCR was run by TCRdb on the 5' RACE reads, yielding one entry per CDR3 protein. There are over 500,000 distinct CDR3 sequences in the sample; approximately 52% occur only once, and about 13% lies in the top ten. The sample consisted of blood. Source of these receptors: a woman aged 80 or over in good health.

Turning to this clonotype: It may be a read error: a sequence one base away is much more abundant. The chain couples TRBV5-1 to TRBJ2-3; D uncertain. This CDR3 is 14 amino acids long. Germline assignment: CDR1 SGHRS and CDR2 YFSETQ. The CDR3 sequence is CAGSLDLRTDTQYF. CDR3 sequence (DNA): TGCGCCGGCAGCTTGGATCTGAGGACAGATACGCAGTATTTT.

There are many counts of this clonotype. The chain links TRBV7-3 to TRBJ1-2, with TRBD1 as a possible D gene (5 bases). Trimming pared 2 bases from V and 7 bases from J, leaving 14 bases between. The CDR3 runs 14 residues. Germline CDR1 is SGHTA and CDR2 is FQGTGA. CDR3 coding DNA: TGTGCCAGCAGCTTAGACGGGACGAGGGCTGGCTACACCTTC. Protein product: CASSLDGTRAGYTF.